These T cell receptor beta chains were read from a single sample in a study of CD8 T cells in Susac syndrome. A single record per CDR3 protein comes from TCRdb applying MiXCR to the immunoSEQ multiplex PCR reads. The sample lists around 160,000 distinct CDR3 sequences, roughly 95% occurring once. The material sequenced was CD4+ T cells from PBMCs. The source of these receptors is a human donor in good health. Each CDR3 is given with its conserved first and last residue. The D gene is left open where the match is weak. Clone size, where shown, is once, few, many, or a class for clones that have expanded.

abundance	v_gene	j_gene	d_gene	CDR3nt	CDR3aa
-	TRBV7-2	TRBJ2-1	TRBD2	TGTGCCAGCAGCGCAACTAGCGGGGCCTACAATGAGCAGTTCTTC	CASSATSGAYNEQFF
-	TRBV7-8	TRBJ2-7	-	TGTGCCAGCAGCCCAACCGGGACCGCCGCCTACGAGCAGTACTTC	CASSPTGTAAYEQYF
-	TRBV6-5	TRBJ1-5	-	TGTGCCAGCAGTTACTCGGATAGGGATAATCAGCCCCAGCATTTT	CASSYSDRDNQPQHF
once	TRBV20-1	TRBJ2-3	TRBD2	TGCAGTGCTCCGACTCCGGGACTAGAAGTGCGGGATACGCAGTATTTT	CSAPTPGLEVRDTQYF
-	TRBV7-2	TRBJ2-5	-	TGTGCCAGCAGCTTAGCGGGGGACTCGGGGTACGAGTACTTC	CASSLAGDSGYEYF
-	TRBV20-1	TRBJ2-1	-	TGCAGTGCTGCCCCCCCAGGGGTCGGTCAAGTTGAGCAGTTCTTC	CSAAPPGVGQVEQFF
-	TRBV3-1	TRBJ1-2	-	TGTGCCAGCAGCCCCTTAGTCAACTATGGCTACACCTTC	CASSPLVNYGYTF
-	TRBV5-1	TRBJ2-5	TRBD2	TGCGCCAGCAGCTCGGGACTAGCGGGGGCGGAGACCCAGTACTTC	CASSSGLAGAETQYF
-	TRBV13	TRBJ1-3	-	TGTGCCAGCAGCCTCCGGGGGAGAAACACCATATATTTT	CASSLRGRNTIYF
-	TRBV12-3/TRBV12-4	TRBJ2-5	-	TGTGCCAGCAGTTTCTGGAGGGGGTTAGAAGAGACCCAGTACTTC	CASSFWRGLEETQYF
-	TRBV7-9	TRBJ2-7	-	TGTGCCAGCAGCTTAGGGGACCAGAGCTCCTACGAGCAGTACTTC	CASSLGDQSSYEQYF
-	TRBV2	TRBJ2-3	TRBD2	TGTGCCAGCAGTGAGGGAGGAGCGGGGGGCTTGCGCTATTTT	CASSEGGAGGLRYF
-	TRBV7-8	TRBJ2-2	-	TGTGCCAGCAGCTTTGCCGGGGAGCTGTTTTTT	CASSFAGELFF
-	TRBV5-4	TRBJ2-3	TRBD2	TGTGCCAGCAGCTTGGTGGGCGGGGGTCCGACAGATACGCAGTATTTT	CASSLVGGGPTDTQYF
-	TRBV19	TRBJ1-1	-	TGTGCCAGGACCCGGGTGGACCCGAACACTGAAGCTTTCTTT	CARTRVDPNTEAFF
once	TRBV20-1	TRBJ2-7	-	TGCAGTGCTAGAGCAAACAGGTTCTACGAGCAGTACTTC	CSARANRFYEQYF
few	TRBV7-2	TRBJ2-1	TRBD2	TGTGCCAGCAGCCCGGGACTAGCGGGCTACAATGAGCAGTTCTTC	CASSPGLAGYNEQFF
-	TRBV23-1	TRBJ1-1	TRBD1	TGCGCCAGCAGTCAATCAGGAAACAGGGGGCGGCGTAATACTGAAGCTTTCTTT	CASSQSGNRGRRNTEAFF
-	TRBV6-5	TRBJ1-2	-	TGTGCCAGCAGTTACGGGCGGCAAAGCGGTTTGGGCTACACCTTC	CASSYGRQSGLGYTF
-	TRBV7-9	TRBJ2-7	-	TGTGCCAGCAGCTTACACCGGGCCACTTCCTACGAGCAGTACTTC	CASSLHRATSYEQYF
few	TRBV29-1	TRBJ1-1	-	TGCAGCGCCCGCCTCAGGACAGAGAACACTGAAGCTTTCTTT	CSARLRTENTEAFF
once	TRBV4-1	TRBJ2-7	-	TGCGCCAGCAGCCAAATGGACCTAATCAAAACCTACGAGCAGTACTTC	CASSQMDLIKTYEQYF
-	TRBV9	TRBJ2-2	-	TGTGCCAGCAGCAAATACACCGGGGAGCTGTTTTTT	CASSKYTGELFF
-	TRBV30	TRBJ1-2	-	TGTGCCTGGAGCTACGGAATGGGCTACACCTTC	CAWSYGMGYTF
-	TRBV6-5	TRBJ1-2	TRBD1	TGTGCCAGCAGTTACTCGAATCAGGGGGGGAACTATGGCTACACCTTC	CASSYSNQGGNYGYTF
-	TRBV7-9	TRBJ2-1	TRBD2	TGTGCCAGCAGCCGGACTAGCGGGGGCTATAGGAAGTTCTTC	CASSRTSGGYRKFF
-	TRBV27	TRBJ2-4	-	TGTGCCAGCAGTCCTCGGGACACAGCGAAAAACATTCAGTACTTC	CASSPRDTAKNIQYF
-	TRBV6-5	TRBJ1-6	-	TGTGCCAGCAGTTACGGGACCCGTCGGTCCTATAATTCACCCCTCCACTTT	CASSYGTRRSYNSPLHF
-	TRBV7-2	TRBJ2-7	-	TGTGCCAGCAGCTTGTACGGGGGCAAGAACGAGCAGTACTTC	CASSLYGGKNEQYF
once	TRBV3-1	TRBJ2-1	-	TGTGCCAGCAGCCAAGAGGGGGCCCTAGGTCATGAGCAGTTCTTC	CASSQEGALGHEQFF
once	TRBV5-1	TRBJ2-7	-	TGCGCCAGCAGCATTCGACTTAACCTTGACGAGCAGTACTTC	CASSIRLNLDEQYF
-	TRBV7-8	TRBJ2-3	-	TGTGCCAGCAGCTTAGCGCGGGTCACAGATACGCAGTATTTT	CASSLARVTDTQYF
-	TRBV18	TRBJ2-5	-	TGTGCCAGCTCACCACCAGGGACCCCAGAGACCCAGTACTTC	CASSPPGTPETQYF
-	TRBV6-5	TRBJ2-7	TRBD1	TGTGCCAGTTACCGGGACAGGGGCTACGAGCAGTACTTC	CASYRDRGYEQYF
-	TRBV19	TRBJ2-2	-	TGTGCCAGTAGTATTGGTCGCGGGGCGAACACCGGGGAGCTGTTTTTT	CASSIGRGANTGELFF
-	TRBV3-1	TRBJ1-1	-	TGTGCCAGCAGCCAACAGGGTATAACTGAAGCTTTCTTT	CASSQQGITEAFF
once	TRBV7-8	TRBJ1-1	-	TGTGCCAGCAGCCCCTTCTGGGGGAACACTGAAGCTTTCTTT	CASSPFWGNTEAFF
-	TRBV27	TRBJ1-6	-	TGTGCCAGCAGTCAATTAACCAACACAATTCGGACCCTCCACTTT	CASSQLTNTIRTLHF
-	TRBV20-1	TRBJ2-3	-	TGCAGTGCTAGGGGGAAGGAGGTTGGGCAGTATTTT	CSARGKEVGQYF
-	TRBV7-9	TRBJ2-7	-	TGTGCCAGCAGCAGCCGGGACAACTCGTACTTC	CASSSRDNSYF
few	TRBV5-6	TRBJ2-6	-	TGTGCCAGCAGCTTGGAACCCCCCGGGGCCAACGTCCTGACTTTC	CASSLEPPGANVLTF
-	TRBV7-9	TRBJ2-3	-	TGTGCCAGCACCGAGAGGGGGAGCACAGATACGCAGTATTTT	CASTERGSTDTQYF
-	TRBV5-1	TRBJ2-7	-	TGCGCCAGCAGTTCCCGGGCAGCCGCATACGAGCAGTACTTC	CASSSRAAAYEQYF
once	TRBV29-1	TRBJ1-1	-	TGCAGCGCTACGACAGGTGGAACTGAAGCTTTCTTT	CSATTGGTEAFF
-	TRBV5-1	TRBJ2-3	-	TGCGCCAGCAGCTTGGGACTTCGGGCCACAGATACGCAGTATTTT	CASSLGLRATDTQYF
-	TRBV15	TRBJ1-4	TRBD1	TGTGCCACCAGCCTAGGGACAGAACTTAATGAAAAACTGTTTTTT	CATSLGTELNEKLFF
-	TRBV6-2/TRBV6-3	TRBJ1-1	-	TGTGCCAGCGTGATGAACACTGAAGCTTTCTTT	CASVMNTEAFF
-	TRBV5-1	TRBJ1-5	-	TGCGCCAGCATCAAAGGCAGGGTGAAACAGCCCCAGCATTTT	CASIKGRVKQPQHF